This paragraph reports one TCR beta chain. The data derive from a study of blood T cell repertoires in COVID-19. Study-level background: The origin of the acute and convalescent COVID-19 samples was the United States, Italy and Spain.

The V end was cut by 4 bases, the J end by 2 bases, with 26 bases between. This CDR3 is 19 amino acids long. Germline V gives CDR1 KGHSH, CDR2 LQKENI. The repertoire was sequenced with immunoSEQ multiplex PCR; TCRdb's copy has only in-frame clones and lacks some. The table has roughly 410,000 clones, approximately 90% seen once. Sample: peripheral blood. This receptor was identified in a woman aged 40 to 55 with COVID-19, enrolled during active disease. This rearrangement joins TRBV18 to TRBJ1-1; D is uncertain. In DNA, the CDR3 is TGTGCCAGCTCACTATCCCTACTTATTAAGACAAGTTTTAACACTGAAGCTTTCTTT. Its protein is CASSLSLLIKTSFNTEAFF.